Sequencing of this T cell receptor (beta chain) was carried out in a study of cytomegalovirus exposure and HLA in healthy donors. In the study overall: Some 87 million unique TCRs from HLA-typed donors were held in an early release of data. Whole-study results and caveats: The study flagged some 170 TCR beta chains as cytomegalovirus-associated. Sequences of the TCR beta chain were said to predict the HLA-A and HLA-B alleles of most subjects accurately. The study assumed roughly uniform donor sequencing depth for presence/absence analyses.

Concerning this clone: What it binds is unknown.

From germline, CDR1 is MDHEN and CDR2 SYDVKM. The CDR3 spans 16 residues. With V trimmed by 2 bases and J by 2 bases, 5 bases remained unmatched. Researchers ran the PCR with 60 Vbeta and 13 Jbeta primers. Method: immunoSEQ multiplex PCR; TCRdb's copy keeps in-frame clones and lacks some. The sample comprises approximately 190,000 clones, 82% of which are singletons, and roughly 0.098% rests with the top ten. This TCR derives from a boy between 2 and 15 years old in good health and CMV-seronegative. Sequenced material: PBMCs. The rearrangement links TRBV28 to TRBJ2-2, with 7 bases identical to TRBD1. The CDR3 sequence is CASSLRGGYNTGELFF. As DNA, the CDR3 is TGTGCCAGCAGTTTACGAGGGGGCTATAACACCGGGGAGCTGTTTTTT.